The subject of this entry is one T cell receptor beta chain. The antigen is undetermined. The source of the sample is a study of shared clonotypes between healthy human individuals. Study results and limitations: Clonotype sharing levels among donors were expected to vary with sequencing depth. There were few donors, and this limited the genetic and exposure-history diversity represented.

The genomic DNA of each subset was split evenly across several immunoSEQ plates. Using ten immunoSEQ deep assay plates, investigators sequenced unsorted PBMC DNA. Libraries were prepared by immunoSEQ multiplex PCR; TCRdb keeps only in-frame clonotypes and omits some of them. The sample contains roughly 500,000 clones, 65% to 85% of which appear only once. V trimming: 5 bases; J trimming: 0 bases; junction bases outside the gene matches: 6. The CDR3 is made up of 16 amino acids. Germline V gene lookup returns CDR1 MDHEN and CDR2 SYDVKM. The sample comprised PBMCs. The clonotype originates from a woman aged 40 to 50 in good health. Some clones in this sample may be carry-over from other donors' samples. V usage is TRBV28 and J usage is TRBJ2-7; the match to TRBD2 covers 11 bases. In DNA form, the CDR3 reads TGTGCCAGCAGTCCTATTAGCGGGAGGGCCTCCTACGAGCAGTACTTC. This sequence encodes CASSPISGRASYEQYF. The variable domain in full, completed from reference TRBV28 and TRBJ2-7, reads DVKVTQSSRYLVKRTGEKVFLECVQDMDHENMFWYRQDPGLGLRLIYFSYDVKMKEKGDIPEGYSVSREKKERFSLILESASTNQTSMYLCASSPISGRASYEQYFGPGTRLTVT.